This T cell receptor (beta chain) was profiled in a study of T cells in Graves' hyperthyroidism and ophthalmopathy. Study findings and constraints: The model foresaw ophthalmopathy a median around 6.8 months prior to onset.

CDR3 size: 18 residues. V shed 2 bases and J 2 bases; nucleotides not matched to a gene: 9. CDR1 is MNHEY and CDR2 is SVGAGI in the germline V gene. Concerning this clonotype: Its antigen is not identified.

TCR beta CDR3 sequences were amplified from RNA transcripts. When the TCR CDR3 underwent first-round RT-PCR, the HTBI primer set was used. MiXCR was run by TCRdb on the multiplex PCR reads, yielding one entry per CDR3 protein. This repertoire shows 550,000 to 650,000 distinct CDR3 sequences, 14% found once; its top ten account for roughly 13%. These patients, aged 18 to 65, had recently diagnosed hyperthyroidism lasting under 2 months. The chain combines TRBV6-5 with TRBJ1-2; 12 positions agree with TRBD1. Input material: blood. The TCR sequence derives from a woman aged 40 to 50 with Graves' hyperthyroidism. CDR3 protein: CASSYVDPGQGANYGYTF. Written as DNA, the CDR3 is TGTGCCAGCAGTTACGTCGACCCGGGACAGGGGGCGAACTATGGCTACACCTTC.